The table lists the clone carrying this T cell receptor beta chain with a few counts. Antigen specificity is unknown. This entry is derived from a study of TIL therapy for anti-PD-1-resistant metastatic lung cancer. Study-level background: Progressing patients received lymphodepletion, expanded TIL infusion and IL-2. Most patients had lung adenocarcinoma.

General observations from the study: TIL clonotype persistence in blood showed no apparent association with response.

The libraries were made with immunoSEQ v3. Assay: immunoSEQ multiplex PCR; the TCRdb copy retains only in-frame clones and omits some. The sample records just under 60,000 clones, 55% to 75% being singletons. Noted time point: pre-treatment sample, taken before nivolumab and TIL therapy. Stage 4 NSCLC adults joined between October 2017 and January 2020. Trimming cost V 3 bases and J 6 bases, with 10 bases left between them. The CDR3 is made up of 13 amino acids. CDR1 and CDR2 from the germline V gene are SEHNR and FQNEAQ (reference sequence). This chain joins TRBV7-9 and TRBJ2-3; D tentatively fits TRBD1 or TRBD2 (5 bases each). The sequencing used blood, collected at baseline. The source is a person aged 25 to 80 with non-small cell lung cancer. CDR3 region: CASSLRGGDTQYF. In nucleotides, the CDR3 is TGTGCCAGCAGCTTGAGGGGTGGGGATACGCAGTATTTT.